Listed below are T cell receptor beta chains from one sample, sequenced in a study of T cells in Graves' hyperthyroidism and ophthalmopathy. Each CDR3 protein gets one entry after TCRdb re-called the multiplex PCR reads with MiXCR. The data contain 300,000 to 350,000 distinct CDR3 sequences, roughly 13% of them singletons. The sequenced sample consisted of blood. These receptors all come from a woman aged 25 to 39 with Graves' hyperthyroidism. CDR3s include the opening cysteine and the closing phenylalanine or tryptophan. Fields, in order: clone size, D gene, J gene, V gene, CDR3 DNA, CDR3 protein. A D gene is named only where the DNA matches it firmly. Expanded clones get a size class; other rows say once, few or many, or leave the size out.

>many|NA|TRBJ2-3|TRBV20-1
TGCAGTGCTAGAGATAGCGGATCTAGCACAGATACGCAGTATTTT
CSARDSGSSTDTQYF
>many|NA|TRBJ2-7|TRBV2
TGTGCCAGCAGTGGAGGGCTAGGGGCCTACGAGCAGTACTTC
CASSGGLGAYEQYF
>many|NA|TRBJ1-1|TRBV12-3/TRBV12-4
TGTGCCAGCACCTACAGGACGGTGAACACTGAAGCTTTCTTT
CASTYRTVNTEAFF
>few|TRBD2|TRBJ2-1|TRBV5-4
TGTGCCAGCAGCTTGGCGTTAGCGGGAGGAAGCGATGAGCAGTTCTTC
CASSLALAGGSDEQFF
>NA|NA|TRBJ2-2|TRBV15
TGTGCCACCAGCAGAGTCGGGCCGGGGGAGCTGTTTTTT
CATSRVGPGELFF
>NA|NA|TRBJ2-5|TRBV6-1
TGTGCCAGCAGTTCAGGGGTGGGGGAGACCCAGTACTTC
CASSSGVGETQYF
>many|NA|TRBJ2-7|TRBV20-1
TGCAGTGCAGAGATTCCAGGAACCTACGAGCAGTACTTC
CSAEIPGTYEQYF
>NA|NA|TRBJ2-1|TRBV18
TGTGCCAGCTCACCTAGGACTGAGAATGAGCAGTTCTTC
CASSPRTENEQFF
>many|NA|TRBJ2-5|TRBV7-2
TGTGCCAGCAGCTTAGCGGGTCAGATTCAAGAGACCCAGTACTTC
CASSLAGQIQETQYF
>NA|TRBD1|TRBJ2-5|TRBV7-2
TGTGCCAGCAGCTTTTGGTACGGGTATGGGACAGACCAAGAGACCCAGTACTTC
CASSFWYGYGTDQETQYF
>NA|NA|TRBJ1-6|TRBV9
TGTGCCAGCAGCGTAGGAGAAACGGATTCACCCCTCCACTTT
CASSVGETDSPLHF
>few|TRBD1|TRBJ1-5|TRBV6-1
TGTGCCAGCAGGACAGGGCAGGAGCCCCAGCATTTT
CASRTGQEPQHF
>many|TRBD2|TRBJ2-1|TRBV29-1
TGCAGCGTTGACCCACTAGCGGGGTATGAGCAGTTCTTC
CSVDPLAGYEQFF
>many|NA|TRBJ2-3|TRBV29-1
TGCAGCGCCCAACCCATGACAGTCAGCACAGATACGCAGTATTTT
CSAQPMTVSTDTQYF
>many|NA|TRBJ1-5|TRBV11-2
TGTGCCAGCAGCTTAGCAGGGGAAGGTCAGCCCCAGCATTTT
CASSLAGEGQPQHF